Sequencing of this TCR beta chain was carried out in a study of glioma-infiltrating T cells after dendritic cell vaccination. The assay was immunoSEQ multiplex PCR, and TCRdb's table has in-frame clones only and misses some. In the table there are tens of thousands of clones, roughly 80% of which are singletons. For this clone: Additional DNA sequences in this sample encode the identical CDR3.

V lost 10 bases and J lost 5, with 14 bases in between. The CDR3 has 13 amino acids. Germline V gives CDR1 SNHLY, CDR2 FYNNEI. The time point denotes: after dendritic cell vaccination, including at tumor progression/relapse. This chain connects TRBV2 to TRBJ2-2, with a weak D call TRBD1 (6 bases). The specimen was blood, collected after dendritic cell vaccination. The clonotype originates from a human donor with glioblastoma. The CDR3 here is CATSGDGTGELFF. The DNA of the CDR3 is TGTGCCACCTCAGGGGATGGGACCGGGGAGCTGTTTTTT.